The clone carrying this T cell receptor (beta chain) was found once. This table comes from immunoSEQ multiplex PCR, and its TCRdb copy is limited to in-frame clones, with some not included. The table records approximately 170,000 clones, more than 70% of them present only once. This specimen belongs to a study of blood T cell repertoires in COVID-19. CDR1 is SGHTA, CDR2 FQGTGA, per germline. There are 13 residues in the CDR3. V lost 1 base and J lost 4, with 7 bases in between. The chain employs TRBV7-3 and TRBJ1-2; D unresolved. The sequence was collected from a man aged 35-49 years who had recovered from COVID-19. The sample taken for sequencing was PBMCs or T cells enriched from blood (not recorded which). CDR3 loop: CASSLSRIYGYTF. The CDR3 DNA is TGTGCCAGCAGCTTAAGCAGGATCTATGGCTACACCTTC.